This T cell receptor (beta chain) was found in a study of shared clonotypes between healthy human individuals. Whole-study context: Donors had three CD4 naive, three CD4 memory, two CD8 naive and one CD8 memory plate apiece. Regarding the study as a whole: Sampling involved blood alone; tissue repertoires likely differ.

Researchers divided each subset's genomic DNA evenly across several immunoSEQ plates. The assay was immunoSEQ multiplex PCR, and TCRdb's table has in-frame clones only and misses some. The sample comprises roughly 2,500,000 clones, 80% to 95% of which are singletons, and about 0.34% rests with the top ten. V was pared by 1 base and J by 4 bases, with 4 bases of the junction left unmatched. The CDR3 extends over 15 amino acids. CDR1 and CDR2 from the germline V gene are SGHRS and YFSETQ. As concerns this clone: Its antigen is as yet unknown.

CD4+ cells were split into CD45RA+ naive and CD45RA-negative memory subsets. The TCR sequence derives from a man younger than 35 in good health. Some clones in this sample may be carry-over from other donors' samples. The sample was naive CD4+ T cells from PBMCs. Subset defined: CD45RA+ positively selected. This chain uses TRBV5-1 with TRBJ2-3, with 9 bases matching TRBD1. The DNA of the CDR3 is TGCGCCAGCAGCTTGCTGGACAGGGGTGCAGATACGCAGTATTTT. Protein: CASSLLDRGADTQYF.